This TCR beta chain emerged from a study of T cell responses to AZD1222 COVID-19 vaccine. V lost 6 bases, J lost 2 bases, and 5 bases lay in between. This CDR3 has 12 residues. Germline loops: CDR1 MNHEY, CDR2 SVGAGI. Assay: immunoSEQ multiplex PCR; the TCRdb copy retains only in-frame clones and omits some. Of 100,000 to 150,000 clones in the sample, around 90% are singletons; the top ten hold 1.5%. The sequence was collected from an adult in good health. Sample: peripheral blood, taken on day 0 of AZD1222 vaccination. The chain uses TRBV6-5 and TRBJ1-3; no reliable D call. CDR3 region: CASSTPGNTIYF. CDR3 in DNA: TGTGCCAGCAGCACTCCTGGAAACACCATATATTTT.